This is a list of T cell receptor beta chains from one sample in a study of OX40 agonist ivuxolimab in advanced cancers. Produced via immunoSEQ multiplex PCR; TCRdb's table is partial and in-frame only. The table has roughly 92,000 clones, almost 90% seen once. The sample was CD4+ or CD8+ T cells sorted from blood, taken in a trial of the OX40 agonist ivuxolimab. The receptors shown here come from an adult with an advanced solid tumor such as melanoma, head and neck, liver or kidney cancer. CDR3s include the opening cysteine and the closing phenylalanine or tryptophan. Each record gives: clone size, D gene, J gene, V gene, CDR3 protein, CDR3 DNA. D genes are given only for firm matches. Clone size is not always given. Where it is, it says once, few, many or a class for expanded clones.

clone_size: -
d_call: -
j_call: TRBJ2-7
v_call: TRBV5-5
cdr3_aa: CASSLEGFSYEQYF
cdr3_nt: TGTGCCAGCAGCTTGGAGGGGTTCTCCTACGAGCAGTACTTC

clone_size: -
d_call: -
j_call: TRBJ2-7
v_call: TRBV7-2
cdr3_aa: CASSLGTNEQYF
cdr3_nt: TGTGCCAGCAGCTTAGGGACCAACGAGCAGTACTTC

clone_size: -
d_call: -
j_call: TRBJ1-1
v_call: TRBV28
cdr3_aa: CASTLRRTAVMNTEAFF
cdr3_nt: TGTGCCAGCACACTCCGCAGGACAGCGGTAATGAACACTGAAGCTTTCTTT

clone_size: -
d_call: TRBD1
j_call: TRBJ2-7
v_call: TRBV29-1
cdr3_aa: CSVSQGASGEQYF
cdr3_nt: TGCAGCGTTTCGCAGGGGGCATCAGGCGAGCAGTACTTC

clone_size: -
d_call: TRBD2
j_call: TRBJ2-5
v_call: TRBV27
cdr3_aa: CASSFKAGGRGTQYF
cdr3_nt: TGTGCCAGCAGCTTCAAGGCGGGAGGGCGGGGGACCCAGTACTTC

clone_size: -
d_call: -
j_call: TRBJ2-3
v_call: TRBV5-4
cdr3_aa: CASSFSIGSTDTQYF
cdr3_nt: TGTGCCAGCAGCTTCTCAATTGGTAGCACAGATACGCAGTATTTT

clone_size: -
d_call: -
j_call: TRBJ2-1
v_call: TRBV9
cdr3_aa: CASSVGNSGSYNEQFF
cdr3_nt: TGTGCCAGCAGCGTAGGGAATAGCGGCTCCTACAATGAGCAGTTCTTC

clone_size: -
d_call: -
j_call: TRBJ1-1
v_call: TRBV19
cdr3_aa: CASSIRPAGTEAFF
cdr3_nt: TGTGCCAGTAGTATAAGGCCCGCTGGCACTGAAGCTTTCTTT

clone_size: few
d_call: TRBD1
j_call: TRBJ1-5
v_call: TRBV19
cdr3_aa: CASSIDRGPGNQPQHF
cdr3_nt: TGTGCCAGTAGCATCGACAGGGGGCCAGGCAATCAGCCCCAGCATTTT

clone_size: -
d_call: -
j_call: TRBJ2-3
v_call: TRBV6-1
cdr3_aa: CASSEEGLSTDTQYF
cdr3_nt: TGTGCCAGCAGTGAGGAGGGTTTAAGCACAGATACGCAGTATTTT

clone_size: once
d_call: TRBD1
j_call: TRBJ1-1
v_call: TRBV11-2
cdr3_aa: CASSPTGTQGAPEAFF
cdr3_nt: TGTGCCAGCAGCCCGACGGGGACTCAGGGGGCCCCTGAAGCTTTCTTT

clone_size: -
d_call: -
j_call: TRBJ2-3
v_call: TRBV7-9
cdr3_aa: CASSLDPTGTYTDTQYF
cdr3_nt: TGTGCCAGCAGCTTAGACCCCACAGGGACCTACACAGATACGCAGTATTTT

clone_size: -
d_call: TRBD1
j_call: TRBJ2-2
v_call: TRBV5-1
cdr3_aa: CASSSDRGSTGELFF
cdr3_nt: TGCGCCAGCAGCTCCGACAGGGGGAGTACCGGGGAGCTGTTTTTT

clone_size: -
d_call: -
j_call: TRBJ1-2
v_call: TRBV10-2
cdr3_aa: CASSESWYGYTF
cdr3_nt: TGCGCCAGCAGTGAGTCGTGGTATGGCTACACCTTC

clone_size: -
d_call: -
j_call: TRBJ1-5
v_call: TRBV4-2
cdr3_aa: CASSPLPNQPQHF
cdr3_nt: TGTGCCAGCAGCCCCCTCCCTAATCAACCCCAGCATTTT

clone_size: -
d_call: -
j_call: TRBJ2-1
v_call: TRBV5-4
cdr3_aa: CASSIPKSRDTLWREQFF
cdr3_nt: TGTGCCAGCAGCATACCGAAATCCCGGGACACCCTTTGGCGCGAGCAGTTCTTC

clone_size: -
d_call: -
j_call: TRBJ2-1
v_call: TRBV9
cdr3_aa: CASSATSYNEQFF
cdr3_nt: TGTGCCAGCAGCGCGACTTCTTACAATGAGCAGTTCTTC

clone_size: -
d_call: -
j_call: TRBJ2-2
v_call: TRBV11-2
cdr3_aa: CASSSQVTGELFF
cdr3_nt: TGTGCCAGCAGCTCACAGGTCACCGGGGAGCTGTTTTTT

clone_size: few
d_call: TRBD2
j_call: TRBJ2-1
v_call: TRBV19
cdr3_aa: CASSFRLAGEDEQFF
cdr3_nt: TGTGCCAGTAGTTTTCGGCTAGCGGGAGAGGATGAGCAGTTCTTC

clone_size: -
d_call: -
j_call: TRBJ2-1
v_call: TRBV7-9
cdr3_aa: CASSIFFNEQFF
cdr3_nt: TGTGCCAGCAGCATCTTTTTTAATGAGCAGTTCTTC

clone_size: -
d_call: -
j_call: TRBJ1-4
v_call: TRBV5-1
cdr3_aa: CASSLTPTNEKLFF
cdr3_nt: TGCGCCAGCAGCCTCACACCAACTAATGAAAAACTGTTTTTT

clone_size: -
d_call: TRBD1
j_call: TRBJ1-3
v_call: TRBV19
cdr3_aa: CASSPEDRRSGNTIYF
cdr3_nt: TGTGCCAGTAGTCCCGAGGACAGGCGCTCTGGAAACACCATATATTTT

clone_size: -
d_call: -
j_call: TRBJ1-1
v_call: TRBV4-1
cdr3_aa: CASSQVGRGENTEAFF
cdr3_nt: TGCGCCAGCAGCCAGGTAGGGCGAGGCGAGAACACTGAAGCTTTCTTT

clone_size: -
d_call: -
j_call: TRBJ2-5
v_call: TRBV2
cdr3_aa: CASSELGIETQYF
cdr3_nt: TGTGCCAGCAGTGAGTTGGGGATTGAGACCCAGTACTTC

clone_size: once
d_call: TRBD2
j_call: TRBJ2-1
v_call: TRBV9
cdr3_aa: CASSLLAGGGGEQFF
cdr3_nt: TGTGCCAGCAGCCTACTAGCGGGAGGTGGAGGTGAGCAGTTCTTC

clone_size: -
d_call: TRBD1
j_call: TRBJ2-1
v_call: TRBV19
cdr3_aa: CASSLKTGMVNEQFF
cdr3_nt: TGTGCCAGTAGTCTTAAGACAGGGATGGTGAATGAGCAGTTCTTC

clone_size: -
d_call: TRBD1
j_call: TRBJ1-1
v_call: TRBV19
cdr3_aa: CASSIGGQVNTEAFF
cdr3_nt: TGTGCCAGTAGTATAGGGGGACAGGTGAACACTGAAGCTTTCTTT

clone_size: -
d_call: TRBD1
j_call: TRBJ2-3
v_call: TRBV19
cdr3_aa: CASSLGTATDTQYF
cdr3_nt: TGTGCCAGTAGTCTAGGGACAGCGACAGATACGCAGTATTTT

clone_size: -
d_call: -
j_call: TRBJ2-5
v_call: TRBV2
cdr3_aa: CASRVETQYF
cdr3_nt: TGTGCCAGTCGCGTCGAGACCCAGTACTTC

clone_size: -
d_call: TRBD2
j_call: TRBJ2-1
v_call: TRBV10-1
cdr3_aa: CASSTGLTYNEQFF
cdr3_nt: TGCGCCAGCAGTACGGGACTAACATACAATGAGCAGTTCTTC

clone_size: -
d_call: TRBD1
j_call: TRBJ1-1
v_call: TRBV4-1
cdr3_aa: CASSPQFWQGVGTEAFF
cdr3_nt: TGCGCCAGCAGCCCTCAATTTTGGCAGGGGGTGGGCACTGAAGCTTTCTTT

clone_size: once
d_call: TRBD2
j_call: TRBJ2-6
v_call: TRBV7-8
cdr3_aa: CASSSTGTIFTGANVLTF
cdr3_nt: TGTGCCAGCAGCTCTACGGGGACTATCTTCACCGGGGCCAACGTCCTGACTTTC

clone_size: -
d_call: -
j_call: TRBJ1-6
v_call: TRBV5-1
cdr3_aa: CASSSWSSYNSPLHF
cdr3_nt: TGCGCCAGCAGCAGTTGGAGCTCCTATAATTCACCCCTCCACTTT

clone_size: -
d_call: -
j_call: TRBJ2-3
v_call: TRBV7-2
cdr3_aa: CASSLVPPDTQYF
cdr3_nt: TGTGCCAGCAGTCTAGTACCTCCAGATACGCAGTATTTT

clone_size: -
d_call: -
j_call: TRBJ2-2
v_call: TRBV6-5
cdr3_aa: CASSIRVRNTGELFF
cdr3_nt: TGTGCCAGCAGTATCCGAGTCAGGAACACCGGGGAGCTGTTTTTT

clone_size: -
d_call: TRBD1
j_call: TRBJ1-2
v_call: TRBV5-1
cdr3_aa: CASSRGQHYTF
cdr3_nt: TGCGCCAGCAGCCGGGGACAGCACTACACCTTC

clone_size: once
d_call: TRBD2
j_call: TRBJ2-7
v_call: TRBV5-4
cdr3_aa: CASSLGTSGRAIPYEQYF
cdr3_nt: TGTGCCAGCAGCTTGGGTACTAGCGGGAGGGCGATCCCCTACGAGCAGTACTTC

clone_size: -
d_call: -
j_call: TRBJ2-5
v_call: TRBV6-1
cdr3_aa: CASSAHGQETQYF
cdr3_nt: TGTGCCAGCAGTGCTCACGGACAAGAGACCCAGTACTTC

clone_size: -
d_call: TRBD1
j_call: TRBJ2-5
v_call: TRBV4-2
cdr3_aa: CASSQDLYQGVEAMVATQETQYF
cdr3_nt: TGTGCCAGCAGCCAAGACCTCTATCAGGGGGTGGAAGCGATGGTCGCCACGCAAGAGACCCAGTACTTC